Following are 5 T cell receptor beta chains from one sample sequenced in a study of cytomegalovirus exposure and HLA in healthy donors. Researchers ran the PCR with 60 Vbeta and 13 Jbeta primers. Here immunoSEQ multiplex PCR was the method, and the copy in TCRdb shows in-frame clones only, minus some. The sample lists approximately 93,000 clones, roughly 79% occurring once. Sequencing was performed on PBMCs. All receptors derive from a woman aged 40 to 50 in good health and CMV-seronegative.

This chain joins TRBV18 and TRBJ2-1; D is unresolved. V gave up 3 bases and J gave up 5 bases, with 8 bases separating them. In germline, CDR1 is KGHSH, CDR2 LQKENI. This CDR3 comprises 13 residues. In nucleotides, the CDR3 is TGTGCCAGCTCACCCTCTAGAGACAATGAGCAGTTCTTC. It is translated as CASSPSRDNEQFF.

The chain couples TRBV5-1 to TRBJ2-2; D uncertain. Trimming removed 4 bases from V and 3 bases from J, with 16 bases in between. The length of the CDR3 is 16 residues. Germline V gene sequence: CDR1 SGHRS, CDR2 YFSETQ. This CDR3 is CASSLIDTAYTGELFF. The DNA for the CDR3 is TGCGCCAGCAGCCTGATTGACACCGCCTACACCGGGGAGCTGTTTTTT.

The chain combines TRBV6-1 with TRBJ1-2, with a possible D match to TRBD1 (6 bases). Germline CDR1 is MNHNS and CDR2 is SASEGT. This CDR3 is built from 12 residues. V lost 8 bases and J 3 bases, leaving 10 bases between the germline ends. CDR3: CASQKGDYGYTF. In DNA form, the CDR3 reads TGTGCCAGCCAGAAGGGGGACTATGGCTACACCTTC.

The table lists this clone with a count of one. The chain uses TRBV7-9 and TRBJ1-2; 8 positions match TRBD1. The CDR3 runs 17 residues. Germline V gene data show CDR1 as SEHNR and CDR2 as FQNEAQ (reference sequence). Trimming cost V 0 bases and J 3 bases; bases outside gene matches: 9. The CDR3 here is CASSLASGQGTDYGYTF. CDR3 nucleotides: TGTGCCAGCAGCTTAGCGTCCGGACAGGGTACAGACTATGGCTACACCTTC. The whole variable domain, remainder taken from reference TRBV7-9 and TRBJ1-2, is DTGVSQNPRHKITKRGQNVTFRCDPISEHNRLYWYRQTLGQGPEFLTYFQNEAQLEKSRLLSDRFSAERPKGSFSTLEIQRTEQGDSAMYLCASSLASGQGTDYGYTFGSGTRLTVV.

CDR3 DNA: TGTGCCAGCAGTGAGGACAGGGGAGTAGAGACCCAGTACTTC. This encodes CASSEDRGVETQYF. The V gene is TRBV2, the J gene TRBJ2-5; 9 bases match TRBD1. The CDR3 totals 14 residues. V lost 3 bases and J lost 4; bases outside the gene matches: 3. The germline V gene encodes CDR1 SNHLY and CDR2 FYNNEI.